This T cell receptor (beta chain) was sequenced for a study of T cell repertoires in cytomegalovirus infection. As for the study in general: Shared public TCR beta signatures pointed to both CMV infection and a matching HLA type.

This clonotype has a handful of counts. Its matching antigen is unknown. This CDR3 contains 14 residues. V gave up 4 bases and J gave up 8 bases; unmatched junction bases: 8. CDR1 is MNHEY, CDR2 SMNVEV, per germline (reference sequence). TCRdb analysed the reads with MiXCR anew, one entry per CDR3 protein. The sample has about 890,000 distinct CDR3 sequences; roughly 30% are singletons. General study findings and limits: Frequencies of public TCR beta families were cumulated, and this identified carriers of CMV plus the relevant HLA. What dominated the ex vivo response were HLA-C-restricted CMV-specific TCR beta clonotypes.

The sequence was collected from a human donor in good health (CMV status not recorded). Some clones in this sample may be carry-over from other donors' samples. The sample was cultured CD8+ T cells from PBMCs, taken from culture after CMV antigen stimulation. The rearrangement links TRBV27 to TRBJ2-1; 7 bases align to TRBD2. CDR3 bases: TGTGCCAGCAGTTACGGGGCGGGGGTCTATGAGCAGTTCTTC. It specifies CASSYGAGVYEQFF.